The 20 T cell receptor delta chains below come from one sample, sequenced in a study of γδ T cells in repeated Plasmodium falciparum infection. TCRdb reanalyzed the multiplex PCR reads using CATT. The sample consists of 75,000 to 100,000 delta-chain clones, around 1.4% of them appearing once. Flow sorting of PBMC yielded separate Vgamma9/Vdelta2+ and Vdelta2-negative gammadelta T cell populations for bulk repertoire analysis. Sequenced material: gamma-delta T cells from blood. Receptor source: a pool of human donors (malaria-infected and uninfected, not separated).

Details on this clone: A single base is all that separates this from a far larger clone, so a read error is likely. The sample holds other DNA sequences that translate to the same CDR3. The chain links TRDV1 to TRDJ2; weak D call: TRDD2 (5 bases). TCRdb leaves out the J gene; it was filled in here by matching the DNA to germline. This CDR3 region has 15 residues. V was cut by 9 bases and J by 4 bases, with 18 bases left in between. Germline values: CDR1 TSWWSYY, CDR2 QGS. The CDR3 DNA follows: TGTGCTCTGACCTACGAAGGAATATCGACAGCACAACTCTTCTTT. Translating it yields CALTYEGISTAQLFF.

This clone has a handful of counts. Translating this DNA gives a protein that differs at residue 14 from the TCRdb one, which belongs to a much larger clone; a read error is likely, and the protein shown is this translation. Here the V gene is TRDV1, but the J gene went uncalled; the table's D call TRDD3 went unverified against the DNA. This CDR3 has 22 residues. Germline lookup yields CDR1 TSWWSYY and CDR2 QGS. This CDR3 reads CALGGPGRPSYAPAGGYAGLIF. DNA of the CDR3: TGTGCTCTTGGGGGACCGGGTCGGCCTTCCTACGCTCCTGCTGGGGGATACGCGGGCCTCATCTTT.

In this sample, this clone turned up a few times. The TCRdb record carries a much larger clone's protein, which differs from this DNA's translation at residue 11; a read error is the likely cause, and the protein listed here is the DNA translation. The rearrangement links TRDV2 to TRDJ1; D perhaps matches TRDD3 (5 bases). The ends were cut back, 0 bases at V and 0 bases at J, with 25 bases in the middle. Germline assignment: CDR1 GEAIGNYY and CDR2 EKD. The length of the CDR3 is 20 residues. DNA of the CDR3: TGTGCCTGTGACACCATACGGGTTATGGGGAATGCAATTTACACCGATAAACTCATCTTT. It translates to CACDTIRVMGNAIYTDKLIF.

The chain carries TRDV2 and TRDJ2; TRDD3 aligns across 12 bases. TCRdb is silent on the J gene; assignment here came from matching the DNA to germline. Germline V lookup: CDR1 GEAIGNYY, CDR2 EKD. The CDR3 is 17 amino acids. Losses at the gene ends were 2 bases for V and 0 bases for J; bases not matched to a gene: 3. The CDR3 here is CACDILGDTSLTAQLFF. As DNA, the CDR3 is TGTGCCTGTGACATACTGGGGGATACTTCTTTGACAGCACAACTCTTCTTT.

This clone appeared many times. This rearrangement joins TRDV3 to TRDJ1, with D possibly being TRDD3 (6 bases). Trimming pared 3 bases from V and 0 bases from J, leaving 20 bases between. Germline V gene sequence: CDR1 TVYSNPD, CDR2 GDNSRS (reference sequence). The length of the CDR3 is 16 residues. The CDR3 region is CAFYALGPTYTDKLIF. In DNA form, the CDR3 reads TGTGCCTTCTACGCCCTGGGGCCGACGTACACCGATAAACTCATCTTT.

This clone was seen only a few times. The protein in TCRdb stems from a much larger clone and differs at residue 7 from this DNA's translation, likely a read error; here the protein is translated from the DNA. The gene calls are TRDV2 and TRDJ1, with 12 positions matching TRDD3. No J gene was available from TCRdb, and it was assigned here by a germline match of the DNA. Germline CDR1 reads GEAIGNYY; CDR2 reads EKD. J lost 1 base, V lost 0 bases, and 17 bases had no gene match. The CDR3 totals 21 residues. The CDR3 nucleotides read TGTGCCTGTGACACCGGTCGTCCTCCTGGACTGGGGGATACCAGCACCGATAAACTCATCTTT. Translated: CACDTGRPPGLGDTSTDKLIF.

This clone was observed many times. Translating this DNA gives a protein that differs at residue 15 from the TCRdb one, which belongs to a much larger clone; a read error is likely, and the protein shown is this translation. The V gene reported is TRDV2; the J gene is uncalled. The CDR3 consists of 17 residues. Germline assignment: CDR1 GEAIGNYY and CDR2 EKD. The CDR3 coding sequence is TGTGCCTGTGACACCGTCGCCAGTGACCCGTACACCGATAAACCCATCTTT. It yields the protein CACDTVASDPYTDKPIF.

Comment on this clone: The TCRdb protein, from a much larger clone, departs from this DNA's translation at residue 11, likely by read error; the protein shown derives from the DNA. J is TRDJ1 and V is TRDV1; D call uncertain. Matching the DNA to germline supplied the J gene, which TCRdb does not give. The CDR3 runs to 21 residues. Germline V gives CDR1 TSWWSYY, CDR2 QGS. The V end lost 1 base, the J end lost 0 bases, and 27 bases lay between the germline ends. CDR3: CALGERLENLPSPYYTDKLIF. CDR3 bases: TGTGCTCTTGGGGAACGCCTTGAGAACTTACCGAGCCCTTATTACACCGATAAACTCATCTTT.

Remarks on this clone: A far larger clone is only one base removed, so a read error is likely. Other DNA sequences in this sample translate to the same CDR3. This rearrangement joins TRDV1 to TRDJ1, with 8 bases matching TRDD3. The length of the CDR3 is 23 residues. J lost 3 bases, V lost 0 bases, and 27 bases had no gene match. Per germline, CDR1 TSWWSYY and CDR2 QGS. The CDR3 DNA follows: TGTGCTCTTGGGGAACTGTTTCCATCCACACTTATAATTGGGGGATCTGGGTCCGATAAACTCATCTTT. Translated, it gives CALGELFPSTLIIGGSGSDKLIF.

This clone turned up a few times. A read error likely explains why the TCRdb protein, taken from a much larger clone, differs from this DNA's translation at residue 9; the protein shown is translated from the DNA. The chain carries TRDV1 and TRDJ1; 7 bases are shared with TRDD3. Germline loops: CDR1 TSWWSYY, CDR2 QGS. This CDR3 comprises 23 residues. J gave up 1 base and V 5 bases, and 31 bases lay outside the gene matches. For the CDR3, the DNA is TGTGCTCTTGGGAAGAACATATTTTCGGGTCCGTCTTACTGGGGCATTACCACCGATAAACTCATCTTT. Its translation: CALGKNIFSGPSYWGITTDKLIF.

This clone appeared a few times. The protein TCRdb gives is from a much larger clone and does not agree with this DNA's translation at residue 10, likely a read error; the protein shown here comes from the DNA. This chain joins TRDV2 and TRDJ3; perhaps D is TRDD2 or TRDD3 (7 bases each). The J gene was missing in TCRdb and was found by matching the end of the DNA to germline. In germline, CDR1 is GEAIGNYY, CDR2 EKD. This CDR3 region has 21 residues. Trimming shortened V by 1 base and J by 0 bases, and 21 bases separated the two germline ends. CDR3 sequence (DNA): TGTGCCTGTGACACGGTACTGGGGTCACTTCCTAGCTCCTGGGACACCCGACAGATGTTTTTC. Its translation is CACDTVLGSLPSSWDTRQMFF.

On this clone itself: The protein given by TCRdb reflects a much larger clone and differs at residue 14 from this DNA's translation, likely from a read error; the protein shown is the DNA's translation. This chain uses TRDV1 with TRDJ1, with 11 bases matching TRDD3. CDR1 and CDR2 (germline): TSWWSYY, QGS. V shed 6 bases, J shed 4 bases, and the junction held 19 bases outside the gene matches. CDR3 length: 19 amino acids. The CDR3: CALGEPLPQLGDTIDKLIF. DNA for the CDR3: TGTGCTCTTGGAGAGCCCCTACCCCAATTGGGGGATACGATCGATAAACTCATCTTT.

Regarding this clone: A far more abundant clone sits one base away, making this likely a read error. Other nucleotide sequences from this sample produce the same CDR3. CDR3 sequence: CALGELAVAGSSRWYTDKLIF. The CDR3 DNA sequence: TGTGCTCTTGGGGAACTAGCGGTGGCGGGATCCTCAAGGTGGTACACCGATAAGCTCATCTTT. The V segment is TRDV1, and no J call was made; the DNA was not used to check the table's D call, TRDD3. Germline assignment: CDR1 TSWWSYY and CDR2 QGS. The CDR3 covers 21 residues.

A note on this clone: TCRdb has a much larger clone's protein, which differs at residue 11 from the translation of this DNA, likely because of a read error; what is shown is the protein translated from the DNA. The CDR3 region has the DNA TGTGCCTGTGACACCGTGTCCTCTCCGGGGTCCACCGATAAACTCATCTTT. Protein sequence: CACDTVSSPGSTDKLIF. The chain employs TRDV2 and TRDJ1; no firm D call. Per germline, CDR1 GEAIGNYY and CDR2 EKD. V lost 0 bases, J lost 1 base, and 17 bases lay in between. The CDR3 consists of 17 residues.

In this sample, this clone turned up a few times. The protein TCRdb gives is from a much larger clone and does not agree with this DNA's translation at residue 15, likely a read error; the protein shown here comes from the DNA. The DNA of the CDR3 is TGTGCCTGTGACCCCCTCGGTTTTGATGGTACTGGGGGACTCAAAATAAGGTACACCGATAAACTCATCTTT. This gives the protein CACDPLGFDGTGGLKIRYTDKLIF. The chain links TRDV2 to TRDJ1; TRDD3 matches at 9 bases. Here the J gene came from matching the DNA to germline, since TCRdb omits it. From germline, CDR1 is GEAIGNYY and CDR2 EKD. There are 24 residues in the CDR3. After removal of 3 bases from V and 0 bases from J, the junction contained 31 bases not matched to a gene.

This clone was counted ten times or more. The chain has TRDV1 and TRDJ2; TRDD3 agrees at 13 bases. Here the J gene was assigned by germline matching of the DNA, as TCRdb has none. The germline CDR1 and CDR2 sequences are TSWWSYY and QGS. J gave up 1 base and V 3 bases, and 26 bases lay outside the gene matches. The CDR3 runs 25 residues. Written as DNA, the CDR3 is TGTGCTCTTGGGGACCTCGGCCTTCTACCCACTACTGGGGGATACGCAGTCGTTTTGACAGCACAACTCTTCTTT. Its protein product is CALGDLGLLPTTGGYAVVLTAQLFF.

Points on this clone: A far larger clone lies a single base away; this is likely a read error. The same CDR3 arises from other DNA sequences in this sample as well. No call exists for the J gene, whereas the V gene is TRDV2; TRDD3 is taken as the D call from the table, unchecked against the DNA. The CDR3 runs 18 residues. Germline assignment: CDR1 GEAIGNYY and CDR2 EKD. CDR3 sequence (DNA): TGTGCCTGTGACACGCTGACTGGGGGATACGGTAAGGCCGATAAACTCATCTTC. This encodes CACDTLTGGYGKADKLIF.

The table lists this clone with many counts. A far larger clone is a single base away, which makes a read error likely. Other nucleotide sequences from this sample produce the same CDR3. The chain combines TRDV1 with TRDJ1, with D perhaps matching TRDD2 or TRDD3 (9 bases each). The CDR3 has 20 amino acids. Germline CDR1 and CDR2: TSWWSYY and QGS. Trimming stripped 3 bases from V and 0 bases from J, with 26 bases between. CDR3 amino acids: CALGEAFLLGDYDYTDKLIF. In nucleotides, the CDR3 is TGTGCTCTTGGGGAGGCCTTCCTACTGGGGGACTACGACTACACCGATAAACTCATCTTT.

There are many counts of this clone. The rearrangement joins TRDV1 to TRDJ1, with a weak D call TRDD3 (6 bases). Here the J gene was assigned by germline matching of the DNA, as TCRdb has none. Looked up from germline, CDR1 is TSWWSYY and CDR2 is QGS. Trimming stripped 4 bases from V and 7 bases from J, with 19 bases between. This CDR3 is built from 15 residues. CDR3 nucleotide sequence: TGTGCTCTTGGGGCCCGACCCGGGGGACGGTTTAAACTCATCTTT. It codes for CALGARPGGRFKLIF.

This clone was seen only a few times. A far larger clone is just one base off, so this is likely a read error. V is TRDV1 and J is TRDJ1; 7 nucleotides match TRDD3. TCRdb gives no J gene; it was assigned here by matching the DNA to germline. The CDR3 has 19 residues. J lost 8 bases, V lost 0 bases, and 21 bases had no gene match. CDR1 is TSWWSYY, CDR2 QGS, per germline. CDR3 DNA: TGTGCTCTTGGGGAACTTGGGGCCAGCCCTGGGGTTCACTGGGGCAAACTCATCTTT. Its translation is CALGELGASPGVHWGKLIF.